The 15 T cell receptor beta chains listed next were all sequenced from one sample in a study of blood T cells in healthy people across ages. A sample-barcoded 5' primer and a J-beta primer mix were used in a second PCR of roughly 7 to 11 cycles. From the 5' RACE reads, TCRdb called clonotypes with MiXCR, one entry per CDR3 protein. The data hold approximately 960,000 distinct CDR3 sequences, with almost 30% observed a single time. The data also belong to a second study, concerning T cells of mothers and their children.

The sequenced sample was blood. These receptors originate from a woman in her 40s in good health.

This clonotype has more than one count but fewer than ten. The chain recombines TRBV7-8 with TRBJ2-1, with 8 bases matching TRBD1. Germline CDR1 SGHVS, CDR2 FQNEAQ. Unmatched junction bases numbered 9, after V lost 7 bases and J lost 4 bases. The CDR3 totals 15 residues. As DNA, the CDR3 is TGTGCCAGCACTCTAGGACAGGGAAGGTACAATGAGCAGTTCTTC. Protein sequence: CASTLGQGRYNEQFF.

Many counts were recorded for this clonotype. The gene calls are TRBV5-1 and TRBJ2-3; D gene ambiguous. Germline CDR1 SGHRS, CDR2 YFSETQ. The CDR3 consists of 14 residues. V lost 2 bases and J lost 0, with 7 bases in between. The CDR3 loop is CASSFELSTDTQYF. CDR3 coding DNA: TGCGCCAGCAGCTTTGAACTGAGCACAGATACGCAGTATTTT.

This clonotype was counted many times. The rearrangement links TRBV6-6 to TRBJ1-1; no clear D gene. Per the germline V gene, CDR1 is MNHNY and CDR2 is SVGAGI (reference sequence). The ends were cut back, 7 bases at V and 1 base at J, with 10 bases in the middle. The CDR3 extends over 13 amino acids. For the CDR3, the DNA is TGTGCCAGCAAGTCTGAAGCGAACACTGAAGCTTTCTTT. Protein product: CASKSEANTEAFF.

Turning to this clonotype: A much larger clone is a single base away; this may be a read error. This chain connects TRBV9 to TRBJ2-7; TRBD1 matches 7 bases. This CDR3 has 14 amino acids. Germline CDR1 and CDR2: SGDLS and YYNGEE. The CDR3 sequence is CANSVSQGKGEQYF. CDR3 in DNA: TGTGCCAACAGCGTGTCACAGGGGAAGGGCGAGCAGTACTTC.

The V gene is TRBV6-1, the J gene TRBJ2-2; the D is unclear. Germline V gives CDR1 MNHNS, CDR2 SASEGT. V lost 0 bases to trimming and J lost 4 bases, with 9 bases between them. The CDR3 spans 15 residues. The CDR3 region has the DNA TGTGCCAGCAGTGAAGCGGCAGGATCCACCGGGGAGCTGTTTTTT. Translating it yields CASSEAAGSTGELFF.

This chain joins TRBV5-1 and TRBJ1-2; 7 bases agree with TRBD1. V lost 4 bases, J lost 2 bases, and 5 bases stayed unmatched. The CDR3 spans 14 residues. Germline values: CDR1 SGHRS, CDR2 YFSETQ. The CDR3 protein is CASSTGDSNYGYTF. The CDR3 DNA is TGCGCCAGCAGCACCGGGGACAGCAACTATGGCTACACCTTC. The full variable domain, in which reference TRBV5-1 and TRBJ1-2 provide the parts outside the CDR3, is KAGVTQTPRYLIKTRGQQVTLSCSPISGHRSVSWYQQTPGQGLQFLFEYFSETQRNKGNFPGRFSGRQFSNSRSEMNVSTLELGDSALYLCASSTGDSNYGYTFGSGTRLTVV.

This clonotype was seen a handful of times. The rearrangement links TRBV6-1 to TRBJ1-1; D uncertain. This CDR3 region has 15 residues. V was trimmed by 0 bases and J by 5 bases, leaving 13 bases between them. Germline loops: CDR1 MNHNS, CDR2 SASEGT. CDR3 in amino acids: CASSEAKGIGTEAFF. CDR3 coding DNA: TGTGCCAGCAGTGAAGCGAAGGGAATAGGTACTGAAGCTTTCTTT.

V is TRBV20-1 and J is TRBJ2-1; D perhaps matches TRBD1 (7 bases). The assigned J gene may be wrong: the sequence end matches TRBJ2-7 better. In germline, CDR1 is DFQATT, CDR2 SNEGSKA (reference sequence). The CDR3 loop spans 18 amino acids. CDR3 nucleotide sequence: TGCAGTGCTAGAGCCCTTCAGGGGGGCAGGGGGTCCTACAATGAGCAGTACTTC. As protein: CSARALQGGRGSYNEQYF.

This clonotype has just a few counts. V is TRBV5-4 and J is TRBJ2-2; the match to TRBD2 covers 7 bases. Trimming cost V 1 base and J 0 bases; bases outside gene matches: 0. Germline CDR1 reads SGHNT; CDR2 reads YYREEE (reference sequence). CDR3 length: 15 residues. As DNA, the CDR3 is TGTGCCAGCAGCTTGCGGGGGGCGAACACCGGGGAGCTGTTTTTT. Translation: CASSLRGANTGELFF.

This clonotype was seen only a few times. The chain joins TRBV2 to TRBJ2-7; TRBD1 aligns across 11 bases. The junction had 5 bases not matched to a gene; V was cut back by 5 bases and J by 5 bases. Germline V CDR1 and CDR2: SNHLY, FYNNEI. This CDR3 spans 14 amino acids. CDR3: CASSPGGQGDEQYF. The CDR3 nucleotides read TGTGCCAGCAGTCCTGGGGGACAGGGGGACGAGCAGTACTTC.

V is TRBV20-1 and J is TRBJ1-5, with unresolved D. V lost 6 bases and J lost 0, with 9 bases in between. This CDR3 comprises 13 residues. Germline V lookup: CDR1 DFQATT, CDR2 SNEGSKA (reference sequence). Written as DNA, the CDR3 is TGCAGTGCGGCCAAGAATAGCAATCAGCCCCAGCATTTT. Translation: CSAAKNSNQPQHF.

This clonotype was detected ten times or more. The chain joins TRBV29-1 to TRBJ2-5, with D possibly matching TRBD1 (7 bases). The CDR3 has 13 residues. Germline V lookup: CDR1 SQVTM, CDR2 ANQGSEA. V was clipped by 5 bases and J by 1 base, with 11 bases between them. The CDR3: CSVHRGLQETQYF. CDR3 nucleotides: TGCAGCGTTCACAGGGGACTCCAAGAGACCCAGTACTTC. Full variable domain (remainder filled in from reference TRBV29-1 and TRBJ2-5): SAVISQKPSRDICQRGTSLTIQCQVDSQVTMMFWYRQQPGQSLTLIATANQGSEATYESGFVIDKFPISRPNLTFSTLTVSNMSPEDSSIYLCSVHRGLQETQYFGPGTRLLVL.

V is TRBV2 and J is TRBJ2-1; 12 nucleotides agree with TRBD2. Germline V gene data show CDR1 as SNHLY and CDR2 as FYNNEI. The V and J ends lost 5 bases and 9 bases, in that order; junction bases with no gene match: 14. This CDR3 spans 17 amino acids. The CDR3 reads CASSSATLAGGRSEQFF. The CDR3 coding sequence is TGTGCCAGCAGTAGTGCCACTCTAGCGGGGGGGCGCAGTGAGCAGTTCTTC. Full variable domain (remainder filled in from reference TRBV2 and TRBJ2-1): EPEVTQTPSHQVTQMGQEVILRCVPISNHLYFYWYRQILGQKVEFLVSFYNNEISEKSEIFDDQFSVERPDGSNFTLKIRSTKLEDSAMYFCASSSATLAGGRSEQFFGPGTRLTVL.

This clonotype was seen repeatedly, ten times or more. This chain joins TRBV4-2 and TRBJ2-3; a weak D match, TRBD1 (5 bases). Germline-derived CDR1 and CDR2 are LGHNA and YNFKEQ. The CDR3 runs 15 residues. V lost 2 bases to trimming and J lost 2 bases, with 11 bases between them. The CDR3 spells CASSQRGGTTDTQYF. The CDR3 DNA is TGTGCCAGCAGCCAAAGGGGCGGAACCACAGATACGCAGTATTTT.

This clonotype was detected only once. A much larger clone lies a single base off, so this may be a read error. This chain links TRBV3-1 with TRBJ2-7, with 11 bases identical to TRBD2. The CDR3 runs 14 residues. V was clipped by 8 bases and J by 6 bases; unmatched bases: 9. In germline, CDR1 is LGHDT, CDR2 YNNKEL (reference sequence). The CDR3 spells CASGPTSGGAEQYF. The DNA of the CDR3 is TGTGCCAGCGGCCCTACTAGCGGGGGAGCCGAGCAGTACTTC.